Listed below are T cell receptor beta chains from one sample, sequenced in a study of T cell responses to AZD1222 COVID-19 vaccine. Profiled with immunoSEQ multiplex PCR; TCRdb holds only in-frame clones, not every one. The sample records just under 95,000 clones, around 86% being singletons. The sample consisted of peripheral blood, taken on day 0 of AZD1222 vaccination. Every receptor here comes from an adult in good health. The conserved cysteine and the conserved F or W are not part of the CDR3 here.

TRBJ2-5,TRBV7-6,ASSLGLVLPETQY
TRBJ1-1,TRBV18,ASSSQTGDRGTEAF
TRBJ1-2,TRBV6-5,ASSYDSFGGYT
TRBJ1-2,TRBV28,ASSNGGYT
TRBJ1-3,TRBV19,ACGATGNTIY
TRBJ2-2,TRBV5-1,ASSSTSGGYTGELF
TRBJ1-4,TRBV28,ASRLQSTNEKLF
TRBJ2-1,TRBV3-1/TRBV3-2,ASSAFLAGGPNEQF
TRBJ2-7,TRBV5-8,ASSLGQGEPYEQY
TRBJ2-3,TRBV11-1,ASSLAGGGTDTQY
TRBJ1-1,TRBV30,AWRRVGGPGEEAF
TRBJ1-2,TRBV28,ASSLLWNAT
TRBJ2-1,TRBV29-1,SHSGTGDYEQF
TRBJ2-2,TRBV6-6,ASSYGTRGTGELF
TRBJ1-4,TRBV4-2,ASSQDLRRAEKLF
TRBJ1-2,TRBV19,ASTRDVGYGYT
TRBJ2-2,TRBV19,ASIRTSGRKVTGELF
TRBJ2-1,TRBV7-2,ASSRPAGAYNEQF
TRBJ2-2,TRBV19,ASSIWVHEDRNTGELF